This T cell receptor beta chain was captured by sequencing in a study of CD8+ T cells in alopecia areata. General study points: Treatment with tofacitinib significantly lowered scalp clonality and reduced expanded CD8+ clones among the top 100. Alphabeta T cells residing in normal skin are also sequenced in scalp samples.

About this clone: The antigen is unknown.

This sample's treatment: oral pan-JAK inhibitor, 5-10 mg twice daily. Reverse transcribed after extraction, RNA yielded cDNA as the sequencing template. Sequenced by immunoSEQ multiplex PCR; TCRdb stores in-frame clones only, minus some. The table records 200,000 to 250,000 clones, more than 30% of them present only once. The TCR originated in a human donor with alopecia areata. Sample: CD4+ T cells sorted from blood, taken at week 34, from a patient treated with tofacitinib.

CDR3 sequence reads: CASSLGPSGQLITNGAFF. CDR3 DNA: TGTGCCAGCAGCTTAGGTCCTTCCGGACAGCTTATTACAAATGGAGCTTTCTTT. The chain recombines TRBV7-3 with TRBJ1-1, with D possibly being TRBD1 (6 bases). CDR1 is SGHTA, CDR2 FQGTGA, per germline. The CDR3 is 18 amino acids. The V end lost 2 bases, the J end lost 10 bases, and 29 bases lay between the germline ends.